The clone carrying this T cell receptor beta chain was observed many times. The sample belongs to a study of T cells in Graves' hyperthyroidism and ophthalmopathy. Amplification of TCR beta CDR3 regions used RNA as the template. First-round RT-PCR with HTBI primers amplified the TCR CDR3 region. TCRdb itself ran the multiplex PCR reads through MiXCR, one entry per CDR3 protein. The sample has approximately 400,000 distinct CDR3 sequences, around 14% seen once. The V gene end was trimmed by 5 bases and the J gene end by 7 bases; junction bases not matched to a gene: 9. The CDR3 totals 13 residues. Germline V lookup: CDR1 GTSNPN, CDR2 SVGIG (reference sequence).

The sequence was obtained from a woman aged 25 to 45 with Graves' hyperthyroidism. The sample consisted of blood. The rearrangement uses TRBV30 and TRBJ2-7; 9 bases align to TRBD1. In DNA form, the CDR3 reads TGTGCCTGGGCTCGGACAGGGGCGCGTGAGCAGTACTTC. Translation: CAWARTGAREQYF.